This T cell receptor (beta chain) comes out of a study of cytomegalovirus exposure and HLA in healthy donors. Study-wide findings and caveats: Later genetic work tied a missense DCLRE1C variant to beta-chain V and J trimming. A prior analysis recorded that most TCR beta V segments were productive about 87% or about 30% of the time. Sequencing depth across donors, presence/absence analyses assumed, was roughly uniform.

V lost 0 bases, J lost 2 bases, and 4 bases stayed unmatched. CDR3 length equals 15 residues. From germline, CDR1 is LNHNV and CDR2 YYDKDF (reference sequence). With respect to this clone: What it binds is unknown.

This PCR relied on a set of 60 Vbeta primers and 13 Jbeta primers. Using immunoSEQ multiplex PCR, the repertoire was profiled, and TCRdb retains in-frame clones only, with some absent. Of a few hundred thousand clones detected, more than 65% appear once; the ten largest clones hold less than 2%. This TCR was recovered from a woman between 25 and 40 years old in good health and CMV-seronegative. Source material: PBMCs. The chain is built from TRBV15 and TRBJ2-7; TRBD2 aligns across 7 bases. The CDR3 protein is CATSRDSSGTYEQYF. The CDR3 coding sequence is TGTGCCACCAGCAGAGATTCCAGCGGGACCTACGAGCAGTACTTC.